Listed below are T cell receptor beta chains from one sample, sequenced in a study of control samples from healthy donors and cancer patients. This table comes from immunoSEQ multiplex PCR, and its TCRdb copy is limited to in-frame clones, with some not included. The sample lists tens of thousands of clones, around 90% seen once, with around 5.1% in the top ten. Sequenced sample: PBMCs. The source of these receptors is a man between 60 and 70 years old with colorectal cancer. Both conserved end residues are part of each CDR3. D genes are given only for firm matches. The size of a clone is reported for some rows only, either as once, few or many, or as a class for expanded clones.

V gene: TRBV6-5; D gene: .; clone size: .; J gene: TRBJ2-2; CDR3 protein: CASSYRDTGELFF; CDR3 DNA: TGTGCCAGCAGTTACAGGGACACCGGGGAGCTGTTTTTT
V gene: TRBV7-9; D gene: .; clone size: once; J gene: TRBJ2-2; CDR3 protein: CASSLWDAGELFF; CDR3 DNA: TGTGCCAGCAGCTTATGGGATGCCGGGGAGCTGTTTTTT
V gene: TRBV12-5; D gene: .; clone size: .; J gene: TRBJ1-5; CDR3 protein: CASGFFGNQPQHF; CDR3 DNA: TGTGCTAGTGGTTTTTTCGGCAATCAGCCCCAGCATTTT
V gene: TRBV7-3; D gene: TRBD1; clone size: .; J gene: TRBJ2-5; CDR3 protein: CASSSRDRKKETQYF; CDR3 DNA: TGTGCCAGCAGCAGCCGGGACAGAAAAAAAGAGACCCAGTACTTC
V gene: TRBV7-7; D gene: TRBD2; clone size: once; J gene: TRBJ2-2; CDR3 protein: CASSPPSGGTGELFF; CDR3 DNA: TGTGCCAGCAGCCCCCCCTCGGGGGGCACCGGGGAGCTGTTTTTT
V gene: TRBV7-9; D gene: TRBD1; clone size: once; J gene: TRBJ2-3; CDR3 protein: CASSSDREGTDTQYF; CDR3 DNA: TGTGCCAGCAGCTCGGACAGGGAGGGCACAGATACGCAGTATTTT
V gene: TRBV5-1; D gene: TRBD2; clone size: .; J gene: TRBJ2-5; CDR3 protein: CASSWTLAGGETQYF; CDR3 DNA: TGCGCCAGCAGCTGGACCTTAGCGGGGGGAGAGACCCAGTACTTC
V gene: TRBV5-1; D gene: TRBD1; clone size: .; J gene: TRBJ2-5; CDR3 protein: CASSSRTGGVGETQYF; CDR3 DNA: TGCGCCAGCAGCAGCAGGACAGGGGGCGTCGGAGAGACCCAGTACTTC
V gene: TRBV29-1; D gene: TRBD1; clone size: .; J gene: TRBJ2-7; CDR3 protein: CSAEDRGSYEQYF; CDR3 DNA: TGCAGCGCTGAAGACAGGGGGTCCTACGAGCAGTACTTC
V gene: TRBV30; D gene: TRBD1; clone size: .; J gene: TRBJ1-5; CDR3 protein: CAWSGQGQAPQHF; CDR3 DNA: TGTGCCTGGAGTGGCCAGGGACAGGCACCCCAGCATTTT
V gene: TRBV7-6; D gene: TRBD2; clone size: .; J gene: TRBJ2-2; CDR3 protein: CASSLSGGRNTGELFF; CDR3 DNA: TGTGCCAGCAGCTTAAGCGGGGGCAGGAACACCGGGGAGCTGTTTTTT
V gene: TRBV7-2; D gene: TRBD2; clone size: .; J gene: TRBJ2-7; CDR3 protein: CASSLASSGGYEQYF; CDR3 DNA: TGTGCCAGCAGCTTAGCGTCAAGCGGGGGTTACGAGCAGTACTTC
V gene: TRBV18; D gene: .; clone size: .; J gene: TRBJ2-7; CDR3 protein: CASSPPASTYEQYF; CDR3 DNA: TGTGCCAGCTCACCCCCCGCCTCGACCTACGAGCAGTACTTC
V gene: TRBV18; D gene: .; clone size: once; J gene: TRBJ2-2; CDR3 protein: CASSLDYVNTGELFF; CDR3 DNA: TGTGCCAGCTCACTTGACTACGTCAACACCGGGGAGCTGTTTTTT
V gene: TRBV2; D gene: .; clone size: .; J gene: TRBJ1-1; CDR3 protein: CASSVVGFAEAFF; CDR3 DNA: TGTGCCAGCAGTGTTGTGGGTTTCGCTGAAGCTTTCTTT
V gene: TRBV4-2; D gene: .; clone size: .; J gene: TRBJ2-3; CDR3 protein: CASTSGTNTQYF; CDR3 DNA: TGTGCCAGCACCTCCGGGACAAATACGCAGTATTTT
V gene: TRBV30; D gene: .; clone size: .; J gene: TRBJ1-2; CDR3 protein: CAWSVGFLDNYGYTF; CDR3 DNA: TGTGCCTGGTCGGTAGGCTTCCTGGACAACTATGGCTACACCTTC
V gene: TRBV7-3; D gene: .; clone size: .; J gene: TRBJ1-3; CDR3 protein: CASLAGVLGNTIYF; CDR3 DNA: TGTGCCAGTTTGGCCGGAGTGTTGGGAAACACCATATATTTT
V gene: TRBV4-1; D gene: .; clone size: .; J gene: TRBJ2-2; CDR3 protein: CASSQDSGGTGELFF; CDR3 DNA: TGCGCCAGCAGCCAAGACAGTGGGGGCACCGGGGAGCTGTTTTTT
V gene: TRBV14; D gene: .; clone size: .; J gene: TRBJ1-6; CDR3 protein: CASSQGGARTPLHF; CDR3 DNA: TGTGCCAGCAGCCAAGGGGGGGCGCGAACACCCCTCCACTTT
V gene: TRBV7-9; D gene: .; clone size: .; J gene: TRBJ1-2; CDR3 protein: CASSPTDYGYTF; CDR3 DNA: TGTGCCAGCAGCCCGACAGACTATGGCTACACCTTC
V gene: TRBV7-3; D gene: TRBD1; clone size: .; J gene: TRBJ2-5; CDR3 protein: CASSLTGTGRETQYF; CDR3 DNA: TGTGCCAGCAGCTTAACCGGGACAGGGAGAGAGACCCAGTACTTC
V gene: TRBV6-6; D gene: TRBD1; clone size: .; J gene: TRBJ2-4; CDR3 protein: CASSYGTGGQNIQYF; CDR3 DNA: TGTGCCAGCAGTTACGGGACAGGGGGCCAAAACATTCAGTACTTC
V gene: TRBV7-8; D gene: .; clone size: .; J gene: TRBJ1-6; CDR3 protein: CASSLGTGLASPLHF; CDR3 DNA: TGTGCCAGCAGCTTAGGCACAGGGCTTGCCTCACCCCTCCACTTT
V gene: TRBV30; D gene: TRBD1; clone size: .; J gene: TRBJ2-6; CDR3 protein: CAWSVTGQGAYGANVLTF; CDR3 DNA: TGTGCCTGGAGTGTAACCGGGCAGGGGGCTTATGGGGCCAACGTCCTGACTTTC
V gene: TRBV6-5; D gene: .; clone size: .; J gene: TRBJ1-3; CDR3 protein: CASTVDRFSGNTIYF; CDR3 DNA: TGTGCCAGCACGGTGGACAGATTCTCTGGAAACACCATATATTTT
V gene: TRBV5-1; D gene: .; clone size: .; J gene: TRBJ2-5; CDR3 protein: CASSFGGRETQYF; CDR3 DNA: TGCGCCAGCAGCTTCGGGGGGCGCGAGACCCAGTACTTC
V gene: TRBV4-3; D gene: .; clone size: .; J gene: TRBJ1-2; CDR3 protein: CASSQEDRATYGYTF; CDR3 DNA: TGCGCCAGCAGCCAAGAGGATCGAGCCACCTATGGCTACACCTTC
V gene: TRBV11-1; D gene: .; clone size: .; J gene: TRBJ1-2; CDR3 protein: CASSSQTGAGGYTF; CDR3 DNA: TGTGCCAGCAGCTCCCAGACAGGTGCAGGTGGCTACACCTTC
V gene: TRBV20-1; D gene: .; clone size: .; J gene: TRBJ2-1; CDR3 protein: CSAREYNEQFF; CDR3 DNA: TGCAGTGCTAGGGAGTACAATGAGCAGTTCTTC
V gene: TRBV11-2; D gene: .; clone size: .; J gene: TRBJ1-4; CDR3 protein: CASSVAGTGNEKLFF; CDR3 DNA: TGTGCCAGCAGCGTAGCCGGGACCGGGAATGAAAAACTGTTTTTT
V gene: TRBV9; D gene: .; clone size: few; J gene: TRBJ2-2; CDR3 protein: CASSVDLGELFF; CDR3 DNA: TGTGCCAGCAGCGTAGATCTTGGGGAGCTGTTTTTT
V gene: TRBV2; D gene: TRBD2; clone size: once; J gene: TRBJ2-5; CDR3 protein: CASSRGGRRETQYF; CDR3 DNA: TGTGCCAGCTCCCGCGGGGGGAGAAGGGAGACCCAGTACTTC
V gene: TRBV7-7; D gene: TRBD1; clone size: once; J gene: TRBJ2-7; CDR3 protein: CASSPDRASYEQYF; CDR3 DNA: TGTGCCAGCAGCCCGGACAGGGCCTCCTACGAGCAGTACTTC
V gene: TRBV12-3/TRBV12-4; D gene: .; clone size: .; J gene: TRBJ2-5; CDR3 protein: CASSNVPNAQYF; CDR3 DNA: TGTGCCAGCAGTAACGTACCCAATGCCCAGTACTTC
V gene: TRBV20-1; D gene: .; clone size: .; J gene: TRBJ1-2; CDR3 protein: CSATDYGYTF; CDR3 DNA: TGCAGTGCTACCGACTATGGCTACACCTTC
V gene: TRBV2; D gene: .; clone size: .; J gene: TRBJ1-1; CDR3 protein: CASSEGARGAFF; CDR3 DNA: TGTGCCAGCAGTGAAGGGGCTAGGGGAGCTTTCTTT